The clone carrying this T cell receptor beta chain was detected a few times. The antigen is undetermined. Amplified TCR beta CDR3 regions came from RNA transcripts. The HTBI primer set drove a first-round RT-PCR of the TCR CDR3. TCRdb re-called the multiplex PCR reads through MiXCR, storing one row per CDR3 protein. Of approximately 400,000 distinct CDR3 sequences in the sample, roughly 25% are singletons; the top ten hold less than 75%. Germline values: CDR1 LGHDT, CDR2 YNNKEL (reference sequence). This CDR3 region has 15 residues. V dropped 1 base and J dropped 1; count of bases not matched to a gene: 3. The data stem from a study of T cells in Graves' hyperthyroidism and ophthalmopathy. About the research overall: Once the initial diagnosis was made, peripheral blood was obtained before any treatment.

General study points: Ophthalmopathy got predicted by the model a median roughly 6.1 months before its onset. Blood also carried most thyroid clonotypes expanded above 0.001.

Specimen: blood. The receptor comes from a man between 45 and 60 years old with Graves' hyperthyroidism. This chain joins TRBV3-1 and TRBJ2-5; 7 nucleotides line up with TRBD1. CDR3 sequence (DNA): TGTGCCAGCAGCCAAGTTGCAGGGGGCCAAGAGACCCAGTACTTC. Amino acid sequence: CASSQVAGGQETQYF.